This T cell receptor (beta chain) was captured by sequencing in a study of control samples from healthy donors and cancer patients. Sequencing was performed with immunoSEQ multiplex PCR; in TCRdb, only in-frame clones are kept and a portion is missing. The table records about 110,000 clones, around nine tenths of them present only once. The ends lost 3 bases at V and 5 bases at J; junction bases unmatched: 5. Looked up from germline, CDR1 is SGHRS and CDR2 is YFSETQ. This CDR3 has 15 amino acids. Sequenced input: blood. The chain combines TRBV5-1 with TRBJ2-1; the match to TRBD1 covers 10 bases. This clonotype was sampled from a human donor in good health. The donor label of this sample is uncertain. DNA for the CDR3: TGCGCCAGCAGCTCCGGACAGGGGGTACACAATGAGCAGTTCTTC. Amino acid sequence: CASSSGQGVHNEQFF. The complete variable domain, with remaining parts taken from reference TRBV5-1 and TRBJ2-1, reads KAGVTQTPRYLIKTRGQQVTLSCSPISGHRSVSWYQQTPGQGLQFLFEYFSETQRNKGNFPGRFSGRQFSNSRSEMNVSTLELGDSALYLCASSSGQGVHNEQFFGPGTRLTVL.